The rows below give T cell receptor beta chains drawn from one sample of a study of response to subunit inactivated influenza vaccine. TCRdb ran MiXCR on the RT-PCR reads and lists one entry per CDR3 protein. The sample includes about 700,000 distinct CDR3 sequences, approximately 14% of them seen just once. The sequenced sample was PBMCs from blood, obtained about 13 days after vaccination. The source is a man between 50 and 59 years old who received an inactivated influenza vaccine. Each CDR3 is given without its conserved first and last residue.

V	J	CDR3
TRBV2	TRBJ2-3	ASTASDTQY
TRBV12-3/TRBV12-4	TRBJ1-2	ASSPLQGGENT
TRBV20-1	TRBJ2-1	SAPRLAGPSYNEQF
TRBV7-3	TRBJ2-3	ASSPLGLAGPDTQY
TRBV28	TRBJ2-4	ASSFPGRKNIQY
TRBV6-5	TRBJ1-1	AREGSNTEAF
TRBV7-6	TRBJ2-1	ASSDKLSSYNEQF
TRBV5-1	TRBJ2-3	ASSRDRGTDTQY
TRBV4-1	TRBJ1-1	ASSQDMTGIDEAF
TRBV6-2/TRBV6-3	TRBJ2-3	ASSYPSRLLEGRPISTDTQY
TRBV5-1	TRBJ1-2	ASSSASSNYGYT
TRBV19	TRBJ2-7	ASSIRETYEQY
TRBV10-3	TRBJ1-1	AIKGRENTEAF
TRBV10-3	TRBJ1-5	AISLNPGQPQH
TRBV10-3	TRBJ1-3	AISPDTSSGNTIY
TRBV18	TRBJ2-5	ASSPLRLAGKETQY
TRBV29-1	TRBJ2-5	SGQIQETQY
TRBV29-1	TRBJ2-1	SVDIQSTNEQF
TRBV5-1	TRBJ2-2	ASSSLAGDTGELF
TRBV7-2	TRBJ2-7	ASSLGSRIDYEQY
TRBV27	TRBJ2-7	ASSLLLAGGFYEQY
TRBV19	TRBJ2-2	ASSPRDLYSGELF
TRBV20-1	TRBJ2-3	SALLAGGRDTQY
TRBV20-1	TRBJ2-5	SAREGGAPGETQY
TRBV6-4	TRBJ1-1	ARSLTEANTEAF
TRBV5-1	TRBJ2-7	ASSEGQGRYEQY
TRBV29-1	TRBJ1-2	SVGPLTGTLRPSNYGYT
TRBV9	TRBJ1-1	ASSVIRQTEAF
TRBV12-3/TRBV12-4	TRBJ2-3	ASTPFGQGGDTQY
TRBV5-1	TRBJ2-1	ASSLFRTSSPDEQF
TRBV12-3/TRBV12-4	TRBJ1-3	ASTSPGGSGNTIY
TRBV4-3	TRBJ2-5	ASSQTGQGAFETQY
TRBV10-3	TRBJ2-7	AIRDPGQGNEQY
TRBV7-9	TRBJ2-7	ASSRTGGFSTYEQY
TRBV5-1	TRBJ1-3	ASSLWHSGNTIY
TRBV5-1	TRBJ2-6	ASSTGGGANVLT
TRBV19	TRBJ1-1	ASLRQGVEAF
TRBV6-1	TRBJ2-1	ASLQGISEF
TRBV12-3/TRBV12-4	TRBJ2-7	ASSLRPSGSYEQY
TRBV12-3/TRBV12-4	TRBJ1-6	ASRGGINSPLH
TRBV29-1	TRBJ2-2	SVYGGLGELF
TRBV12-3/TRBV12-4	TRBJ2-2	ASTPRGQGASGELF
TRBV24-1	TRBJ1-1	ATSDTRNTEAF
TRBV5-1	TRBJ2-2	ASSLSLGTGELF
TRBV20-1	TRBJ1-5	SARDAGKNQPQH
TRBV5-5	TRBJ2-1	DSSGGPEQF
TRBV7-9	TRBJ1-4	ASSSRRNNEKLF
TRBV24-1	TRBJ2-1	ATSHGTGGPYNEQF
TRBV10-3	TRBJ2-7	AISAGQQNEQY
TRBV12-3/TRBV12-4	TRBJ2-1	ASSSGTSVTIIYNEQF
TRBV7-3	TRBJ2-1	ASSRRELHEQF
TRBV6-4	TRBJ2-7	ASSGVGGRDEQY
TRBV7-2	TRBJ2-3	ASSLPQFYSTVITDTQY
TRBV11-2	TRBJ2-1	ASSLTDRGGRNEQF
TRBV6-2/TRBV6-3	TRBJ2-7	ASKTGTGAYEQY